The 19 T cell receptor beta chains presented below share a single source sample, sequenced in a study of CXCR3-negative and CXCR3-positive naive CD8 T cells. Study observations and caveats: Researchers report that CXCR3-positive naive cells carry more hydrophobic TRB CDR3s than CXCR3-negative naive cells.

Antigens of these TCRs are unknown. With UMI labels, 5' RACE was used to prepare the TRB cDNA libraries. From the 5' RACE reads, TCRdb lists one entry per CDR3 protein and no DNA. This sample's table reports about 63,000 distinct CDR3 sequences. What was sequenced was naive CXCR3+ CD8+ T cells from blood. Subset: CD45RO-CCR7+CD27+CD95- naive CD8+ T cells expressing CXCR3 (TNR3+). These receptor sequences come from a human donor in good health. Some clones in this sample may be carry-over from other donors' samples.

This clonotype counts as medium-sized by frequency. The chain uses TRBV4-2 and TRBJ1-2; TCRdb calls TRBD1, which cannot be checked without DNA. The CDR3 length is 19 residues. CDR1 and CDR2 (germline): LGHNA, YNFKEQ. The CDR3 spells CASSTHTTRDRQLNYGYTF.

This rearrangement joins TRBV20-1 to TRBJ2-5; there is no DNA to check the TCRdb D call of TRBD1. CDR1 is DFQATT and CDR2 is SNEGSKA in the germline V gene (reference sequence). This CDR3 region has 14 residues. The CDR3 is CSARTGQSLETQYF.

V is TRBV28 and J is TRBJ2-1; there is no DNA to check the TCRdb D call of TRBD2. Per germline, CDR1 MDHEN and CDR2 SYDVKM. This CDR3 comprises 16 residues. CDR3 sequence reads: CASSLSASLSPNEQFF.

This chain uses TRBV29-1 with TRBJ2-2; there is no DNA to check the TCRdb D call of TRBD2. This CDR3 has 14 residues. Germline V gene lookup returns CDR1 SQVTM and CDR2 ANQGSEA. This chain's CDR3 is CSVVRGLNTGELFF.

The V and J genes are TRBV7-9 and TRBJ2-1; TCRdb reports TRBD2, a call that lacks DNA to check it against. The CDR3 runs to 15 residues. Germline V CDR1 and CDR2: SEHNR, FQNEAQ (reference sequence). CDR3 protein: CASSLREGGRNEQFF.

The rearrangement uses TRBV7-2 and TRBJ1-3; TCRdb's assignment of TRBD1 cannot be checked, as there is no DNA. CDR1 is SGHTA, CDR2 FQGNSA, per germline. The CDR3 runs to 14 residues. The CDR3 reads CASSYPDTGDTIYF.

The chain recombines TRBV10-2 with TRBJ2-7; lacking DNA, the TRBD1 call made by TCRdb goes unchecked. This CDR3 is built from 15 residues. Germline CDR1 WSHSY, CDR2 SAAADI. This CDR3 reads CASSTGTGLSYEQYF.

The V call is TRBV29-1, the J call TRBJ2-3. This CDR3 is 11 amino acids long. Looked up from germline, CDR1 is SQVTM and CDR2 is ANQGSEA. CDR3 loop: CSVPTTDTQYF.

The chain joins TRBV28 to TRBJ2-3. Looked up from germline, CDR1 is MDHEN and CDR2 is SYDVKM. This CDR3 has 15 residues. CDR3 protein: CASSLWGTNTDTQYF.

The chain has TRBV4-3 and TRBJ2-7; absent DNA, TCRdb's TRBD1 call cannot be checked. The germline CDR1 and CDR2 sequences are LGHNA and YSLEER. The CDR3 is 14 residues long. CDR3 loop: CASSHDQTGYEQYF.

The gene calls are TRBV5-1 and TRBJ2-7. Germline V gene data show CDR1 as SGHRS and CDR2 as YFSETQ. The CDR3 runs to 12 residues. The CDR3 spells CASSPVGDEQYF.

The V call is TRBV7-2, the J call TRBJ2-1. Germline CDR1 reads SGHTA; CDR2 reads FQGNSA. The CDR3 totals 13 residues. The CDR3 reads CTSSLWLYNEQFF.

The gene calls are TRBV7-6 and TRBJ2-7; no DNA is available, so the TRBD2 call from TCRdb remains unchecked. Germline V CDR1 and CDR2: SGHVS, FNYEAQ. The CDR3 length is 15 residues. Here the CDR3 reads CASSPNSGRAYEQYF.

CDR3 region: CASSPGDRNEQFF. This chain uses TRBV7-6 with TRBJ2-1; TCRdb picks TRBD1, but there is no DNA to check that call. The CDR3 consists of 13 residues. CDR1 is SGHVS, CDR2 FNYEAQ, per germline.

This chain connects TRBV29-1 to TRBJ2-1; TCRdb calls TRBD1, which cannot be checked without DNA. This CDR3 is built from 15 residues. The germline CDR1 and CDR2 sequences are SQVTM and ANQGSEA. This chain's CDR3 is CSVDFGRGPYNEQFF.

The V gene is TRBV7-6, the J gene TRBJ2-7; TCRdb picks TRBD1, but there is no DNA to check that call. Germline values: CDR1 SGHVS, CDR2 FNYEAQ. This CDR3 is built from 15 residues. This CDR3 is CASSLYRGTTYEQYF.

J is TRBJ2-5 and V is TRBV29-1; TCRdb's assignment of TRBD1 cannot be checked, as there is no DNA. Per the germline V gene, CDR1 is SQVTM and CDR2 is ANQGSEA. The CDR3 has 14 amino acids. CDR3 in amino acids: CSVDGTPGWETQYF.

This chain connects TRBV29-1 to TRBJ2-3; there is no DNA to check the TCRdb D call of TRBD1. The CDR3 extends over 14 amino acids. Germline CDR1 is SQVTM and CDR2 is ANQGSEA. Here the CDR3 reads CSVVEGQGTDTQYF.

The rearrangement links TRBV5-1 to TRBJ2-7. The germline V gene has CDR1 SGHRS and CDR2 YFSETQ. The CDR3 totals 15 residues. This CDR3 is CASSLAHRASYEQYF.